This entry is about one T cell receptor (beta chain). Its specificity is unknown. A much larger clone differs by one base, so this may be a read error. These data are taken from a study of glioma-infiltrating T cells. Whole-study context: WHO grade II oligodendrogliomas or astrocytomas, plus non-recurrent WHO grade IV glioblastomas, were sampled.

Amplification of TCR alpha and beta CDR3 regions from RNA used iRepertoire nested multiplex PCR. For one-step reverse transcription and amplification, about 90-450 ng of tissue mRNA or PBMC total RNA was used. Via MiXCR, TCRdb re-called the multiplex PCR reads, giving one row per CDR3 protein. The table lists roughly 350,000 distinct CDR3 sequences, 41% of them singletons. Study outcomes and limitations: Non-neoplastic patients had below-expected tissue-blood divergence, while all gliomas exceeded expectation.

CDR3 length: 11 amino acids. The germline CDR1 and CDR2 sequences are MNHEY and SMNVEV (reference sequence). This receptor was taken from a human donor with low-grade glioma or glioblastoma, undergoing nonglioma brain surgery, or in good health (not recorded which). This sequence joins TRBV27 and TRBJ1-2; D is undetermined. What was sequenced was glioma tissue, nonneoplastic brain tissue, or PBMCs (not recorded which). CDR3 nucleotide sequence: TGTGCCAGCAGTACATACTATGGCTGCACCTTC. Protein product: CASSTYYGCTF.